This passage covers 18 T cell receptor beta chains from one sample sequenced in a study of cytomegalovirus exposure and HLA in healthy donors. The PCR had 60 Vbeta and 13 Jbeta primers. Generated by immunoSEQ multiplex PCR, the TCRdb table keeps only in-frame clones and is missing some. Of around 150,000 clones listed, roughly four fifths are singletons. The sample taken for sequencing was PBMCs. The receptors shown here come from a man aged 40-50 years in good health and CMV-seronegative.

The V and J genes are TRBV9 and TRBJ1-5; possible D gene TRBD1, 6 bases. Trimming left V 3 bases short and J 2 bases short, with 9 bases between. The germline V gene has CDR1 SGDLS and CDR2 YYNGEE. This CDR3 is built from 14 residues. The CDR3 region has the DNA TGTGCCAGCAGCGCTCCAGGGGGCAATCAGCCCCAGCATTTT. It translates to CASSAPGGNQPQHF.

CDR3 sequence (DNA): TGTGCCAGCAGCCAAGATAGGATCGGGGGGGCGAGTGAGACCCAGTACTTC. It encodes CASSQDRIGGASETQYF. The J gene is TRBJ2-5, the V gene TRBV4-2, with 8 bases lining up with TRBD2. The CDR3 has 17 residues. The germline CDR1 and CDR2 sequences are LGHNA and YNFKEQ. The V gene end was trimmed by 0 bases and the J gene end by 5 bases; junction bases not matched to a gene: 11.

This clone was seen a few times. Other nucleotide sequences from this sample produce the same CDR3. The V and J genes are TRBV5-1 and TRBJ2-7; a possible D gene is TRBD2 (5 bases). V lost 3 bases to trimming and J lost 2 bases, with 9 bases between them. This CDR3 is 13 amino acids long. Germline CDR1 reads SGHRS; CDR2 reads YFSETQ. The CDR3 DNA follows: TGCGCCAGCAGCTCGGCCGGGACCTACGAGCAGTACTTC. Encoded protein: CASSSAGTYEQYF.

The CDR3 DNA sequence: TGTGCCAGTACCGCAACAGGGGGAGTTTCACCCCTCCACTTT. This encodes CASTATGGVSPLHF. This chain connects TRBV19 to TRBJ1-6; 8 nucleotides align to TRBD1. The V gene end was trimmed by 7 bases and the J gene end by 9 bases; junction bases not matched to a gene: 8. Germline values: CDR1 LNHDA, CDR2 SQIVND (reference sequence). The CDR3 contains 14 residues.

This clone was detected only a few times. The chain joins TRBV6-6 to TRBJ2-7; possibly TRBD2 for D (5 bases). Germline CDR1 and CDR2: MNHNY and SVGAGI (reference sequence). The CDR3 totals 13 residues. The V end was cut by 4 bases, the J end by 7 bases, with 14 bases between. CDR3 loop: CASSSGDYGEQYF. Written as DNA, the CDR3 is TGTGCCAGCAGTTCCGGGGATTATGGGGAGCAGTACTTC.

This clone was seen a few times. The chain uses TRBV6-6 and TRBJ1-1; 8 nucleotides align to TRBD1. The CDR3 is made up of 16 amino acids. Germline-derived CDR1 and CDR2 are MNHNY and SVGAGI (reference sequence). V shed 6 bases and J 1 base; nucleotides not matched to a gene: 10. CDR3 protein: CASRPDRGITNTEAFF. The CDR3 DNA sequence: TGTGCCAGCAGACCCGACAGGGGTATAACGAACACTGAAGCTTTCTTT.

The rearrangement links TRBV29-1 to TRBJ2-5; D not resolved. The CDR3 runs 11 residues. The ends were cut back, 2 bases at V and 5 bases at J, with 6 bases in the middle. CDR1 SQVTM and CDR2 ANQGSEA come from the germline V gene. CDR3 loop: CSVELLETQYF. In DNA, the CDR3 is TGCAGCGTTGAACTTCTTGAGACCCAGTACTTC.

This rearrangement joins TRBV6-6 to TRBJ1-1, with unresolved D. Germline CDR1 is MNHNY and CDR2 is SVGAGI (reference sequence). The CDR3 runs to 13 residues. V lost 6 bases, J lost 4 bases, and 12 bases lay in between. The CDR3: CASSLSRGTEAFF. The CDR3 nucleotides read TGTGCCAGCAGCCTGAGCCGTGGCACTGAAGCTTTCTTT.

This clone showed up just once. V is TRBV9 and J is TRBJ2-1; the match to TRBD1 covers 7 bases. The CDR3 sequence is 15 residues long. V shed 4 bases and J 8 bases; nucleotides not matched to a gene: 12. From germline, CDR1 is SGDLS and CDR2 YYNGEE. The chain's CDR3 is CASSPGTVSAHEQFF. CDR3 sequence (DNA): TGTGCCAGCAGCCCCGGGACAGTATCGGCTCATGAGCAGTTCTTC.

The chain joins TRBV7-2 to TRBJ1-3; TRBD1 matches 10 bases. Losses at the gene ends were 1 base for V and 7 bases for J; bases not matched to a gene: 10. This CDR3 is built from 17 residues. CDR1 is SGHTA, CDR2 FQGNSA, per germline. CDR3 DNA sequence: TGTGCCAGCAGCTTAGGGACACCGGGACAGGGGAGGAACACCATATATTTT. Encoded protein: CASSLGTPGQGRNTIYF.

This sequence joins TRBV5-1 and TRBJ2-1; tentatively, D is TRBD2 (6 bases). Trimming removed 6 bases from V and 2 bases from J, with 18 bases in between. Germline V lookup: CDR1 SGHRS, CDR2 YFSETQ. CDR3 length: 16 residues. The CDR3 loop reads CASTTTAAGTYNEQFF. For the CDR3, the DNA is TGCGCCAGCACCACTACGGCTGCGGGGACCTACAATGAGCAGTTCTTC.

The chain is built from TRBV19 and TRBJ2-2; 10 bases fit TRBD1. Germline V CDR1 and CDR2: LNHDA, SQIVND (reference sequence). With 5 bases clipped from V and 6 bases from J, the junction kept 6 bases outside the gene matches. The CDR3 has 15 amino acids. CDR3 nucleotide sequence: TGTGCCAGTAGTCTCGGACAGGGGGGGGCCGGGGAGCTGTTTTTT. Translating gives CASSLGQGGAGELFF.

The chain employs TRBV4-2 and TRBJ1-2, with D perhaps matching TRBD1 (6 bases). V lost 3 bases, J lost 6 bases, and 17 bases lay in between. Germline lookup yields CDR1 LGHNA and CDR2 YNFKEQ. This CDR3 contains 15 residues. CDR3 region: CASSQSSGDRNGYTF. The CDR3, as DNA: TGTGCCAGCAGCCAGTCCTCAGGGGATCGGAATGGCTACACCTTC.

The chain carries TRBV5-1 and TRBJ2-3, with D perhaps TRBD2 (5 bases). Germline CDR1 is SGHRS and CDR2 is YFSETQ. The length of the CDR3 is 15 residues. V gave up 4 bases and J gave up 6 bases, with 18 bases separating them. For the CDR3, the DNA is TGCGCCAGCAGCCGGTGGGAGCAAGCTGGGGATACGCAGTATTTT. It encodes CASSRWEQAGDTQYF.

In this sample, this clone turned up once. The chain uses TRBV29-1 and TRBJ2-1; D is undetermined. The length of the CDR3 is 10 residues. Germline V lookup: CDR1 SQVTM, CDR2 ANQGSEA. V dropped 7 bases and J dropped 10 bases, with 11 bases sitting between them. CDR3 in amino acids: CSATGVEQFF. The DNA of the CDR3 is TGCAGCGCCACCGGTGTCGAGCAGTTCTTC.

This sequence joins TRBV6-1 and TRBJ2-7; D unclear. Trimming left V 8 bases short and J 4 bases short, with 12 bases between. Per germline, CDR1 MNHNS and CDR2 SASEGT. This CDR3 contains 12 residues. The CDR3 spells CASPHPEYEQYF. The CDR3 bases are TGTGCCAGCCCCCACCCGGAGTACGAGCAGTACTTC.

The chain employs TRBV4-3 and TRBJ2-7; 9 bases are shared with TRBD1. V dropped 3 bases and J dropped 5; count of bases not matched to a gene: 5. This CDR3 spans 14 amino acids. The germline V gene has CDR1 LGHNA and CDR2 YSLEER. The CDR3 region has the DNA TGCGCCAGCAGCCAGGACAGGGGATGGAACGAGCAGTACTTC. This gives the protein CASSQDRGWNEQYF.

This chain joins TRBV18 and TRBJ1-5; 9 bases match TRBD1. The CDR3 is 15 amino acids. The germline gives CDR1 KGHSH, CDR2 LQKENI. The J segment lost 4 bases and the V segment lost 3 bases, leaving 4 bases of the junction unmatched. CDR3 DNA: TGTGCCAGCTCACCCGGACAGGGGATAAATCAGCCCCAGCATTTT. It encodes CASSPGQGINQPQHF.